This T cell receptor beta chain is drawn from a study of shared clonotypes between healthy human individuals. The assay was immunoSEQ multiplex PCR, and TCRdb's table has in-frame clones only and misses some. This sample has about half a million clones, with around 77% found just once. The study drew its donors from healthy HIV-negative adults without recent acute infections or vaccinations. The CDR3 is 13 residues long. Looked up from germline, CDR1 is MNHEY and CDR2 is SMNVEV (reference sequence). With V trimmed by 6 bases and J by 13 bases, 12 bases remained unmatched. Comment on this clone: Its antigen is as yet unknown.

Study results and limitations: An expected dependence of interdonor clonotype sharing on sequencing depth was noted.

V is TRBV27 and J is TRBJ1-2, with 9 bases matching TRBD1. The receptor was isolated from a woman aged 40 to 50 in good health. Some clones in this sample may be carry-over from other donors' samples. Sequencing input: PBMCs. The CDR3 region is CASRPTGGSYSTF. CDR3 nucleotide sequence: TGTGCCAGCAGACCAACAGGGGGCAGCTATTCCACCTTC.